The clone carrying this T cell receptor (beta chain) was counted only a few times. The sample is drawn from a study of T-cell memory formation after mild COVID-19. The germline V gene has CDR1 SGHRS and CDR2 YFSETQ. V was cut by 3 bases and J by 2 bases, with 5 bases left in between. The CDR3 contains 12 residues. TCRdb re-called the 5' RACE reads with MiXCR, one entry per CDR3 protein. This table has 250,000 to 300,000 distinct CDR3 sequences, roughly 16% appearing once. The sequence came from a young man who had mild COVID-19 (a few samples of this study predate the infection). Cell type and time point are not known. The sequenced material came from PBMCs or a T cell subset sorted from them (not recorded which). V is TRBV5-1 and J is TRBJ2-5; D ambiguous. CDR3 sequence reads: CASSSPQETQYF. In DNA, the CDR3 is TGCGCCAGCAGCTCACCTCAAGAGACCCAGTACTTC.